These T cell receptor beta chains were read from a single sample in a study of blood T cell repertoires in COVID-19. This table comes from immunoSEQ multiplex PCR, and its TCRdb copy is limited to in-frame clones, with some not included. This sample has 98,000 or so clones, with just over 85% found just once. Sample: peripheral blood. The source of these receptors is a woman aged 60-75 years in a cohort sampled during active or convalescent COVID-19. Both conserved end residues are part of each CDR3. D genes are given only for firm matches. Clone size, where shown, is once, few, many, or a class for clones that have expanded.

J gene: TRBJ1-4
clone size: NA
V gene: TRBV6-1
D gene: NA
CDR3 protein: CASSERSGREKLFF
CDR3 DNA: TGTGCCAGCAGTGAAAGGTCCGGGAGGGAAAAACTGTTTTTT

J gene: TRBJ1-1
clone size: NA
V gene: TRBV11-2
D gene: TRBD1
CDR3 protein: CASSLGQLDGAFF
CDR3 DNA: TGTGCCAGCAGCTTGGGACAGCTAGATGGGGCTTTCTTT

J gene: TRBJ2-3
clone size: NA
V gene: TRBV7-2
D gene: NA
CDR3 protein: CASSLKSHRTVTDTQYF
CDR3 DNA: TGTGCCAGCAGCTTAAAGTCGCACAGGACCGTCACAGATACGCAGTATTTT

J gene: TRBJ1-2
clone size: NA
V gene: TRBV2
D gene: NA
CDR3 protein: CASSDNRVVGGYTF
CDR3 DNA: TGTGCCAGCAGTGACAACAGGGTGGTGGGCGGCTACACCTTC

J gene: TRBJ1-5
clone size: few
V gene: TRBV6-2/TRBV6-3
D gene: NA
CDR3 protein: CASSYSYSSNQPQHF
CDR3 DNA: TGTGCCAGCAGTTACTCGTACAGTAGCAATCAGCCCCAGCATTTT

J gene: TRBJ2-3
clone size: NA
V gene: TRBV15
D gene: TRBD2
CDR3 protein: CATSSDNPTSGSRDTQYF
CDR3 DNA: TGTGCCACCAGCAGTGATAACCCGACTAGCGGGAGTAGGGATACGCAGTATTTT

J gene: TRBJ1-6
clone size: NA
V gene: TRBV18
D gene: NA
CDR3 protein: CASSPGTNSPLHF
CDR3 DNA: TGTGCCAGCTCACCAGGCACCAATTCACCCCTCCACTTT

J gene: TRBJ1-1
clone size: NA
V gene: TRBV4-1
D gene: NA
CDR3 protein: CASSQMGARFSGEAFF
CDR3 DNA: TGCGCCAGCAGCCAAATGGGGGCCCGTTTTTCAGGTGAAGCTTTCTTT

J gene: TRBJ2-3
clone size: NA
V gene: TRBV9
D gene: NA
CDR3 protein: CASSTGWRGAEDTQYF
CDR3 DNA: TGTGCCAGCAGTACCGGGTGGAGGGGAGCGGAAGATACGCAGTATTTT

J gene: TRBJ2-7
clone size: NA
V gene: TRBV28
D gene: NA
CDR3 protein: CASSLGANPYEQYF
CDR3 DNA: TGTGCCAGCAGTTTAGGAGCTAATCCCTACGAGCAGTACTTC

J gene: TRBJ1-2
clone size: NA
V gene: TRBV11-2
D gene: NA
CDR3 protein: CASSPRGGYGYTF
CDR3 DNA: TGTGCCAGCAGCCCCCGGGGAGGATATGGCTACACCTTC

J gene: TRBJ2-1
clone size: NA
V gene: TRBV28
D gene: TRBD2
CDR3 protein: CASNSGSFNEQFF
CDR3 DNA: TGTGCCAGCAATAGCGGGAGTTTCAATGAGCAGTTCTTC

J gene: TRBJ2-1
clone size: NA
V gene: TRBV19
D gene: NA
CDR3 protein: CASRLGGRNEQFF
CDR3 DNA: TGTGCCAGTCGGCTAGGCGGTCGGAATGAGCAGTTCTTC

J gene: TRBJ2-3
clone size: NA
V gene: TRBV18
D gene: TRBD2
CDR3 protein: CASSPPTVAGGLADTQYF
CDR3 DNA: TGTGCCAGCTCACCGCCTACGGTAGCGGGGGGGCTTGCAGATACGCAGTATTTT

J gene: TRBJ1-2
clone size: NA
V gene: TRBV19
D gene: NA
CDR3 protein: CASSIETAGLYGYTF
CDR3 DNA: TGTGCCAGTAGTATAGAAACCGCGGGGCTCTATGGCTACACCTTC

J gene: TRBJ1-2
clone size: NA
V gene: TRBV6-5
D gene: NA
CDR3 protein: CASRSPRGYTF
CDR3 DNA: TGTGCCAGCAGATCCCCCAGGGGCTACACCTTC